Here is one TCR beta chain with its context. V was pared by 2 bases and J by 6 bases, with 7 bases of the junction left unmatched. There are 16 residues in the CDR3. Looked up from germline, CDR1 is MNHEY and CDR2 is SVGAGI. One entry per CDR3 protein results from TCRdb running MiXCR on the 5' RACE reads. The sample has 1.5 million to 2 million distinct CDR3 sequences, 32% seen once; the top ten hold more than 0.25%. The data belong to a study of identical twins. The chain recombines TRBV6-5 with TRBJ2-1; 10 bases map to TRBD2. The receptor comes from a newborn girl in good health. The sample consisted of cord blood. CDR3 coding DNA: TGTGCCAGCAGTTACCGGTGGACTAGCGGTCTCAATGAGCAGTTCTTC. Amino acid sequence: CASSYRWTSGLNEQFF.